This T cell receptor (beta chain) was found in a study of blood T cell repertoires in COVID-19. Some clones are missing from TCRdb's copy, which holds only in-frame ones; the method was immunoSEQ multiplex PCR. The top ten clones hold approximately 7% of a sample with about 160,000 clones, roughly 82% of them seen once. Per the germline V gene, CDR1 is SGHVS and CDR2 is FQNEAQ. This CDR3 is 16 amino acids long. After removal of 5 bases from V and 0 bases from J, the junction contained 7 bases not matched to a gene. The sequence came from a woman aged 40 to 49 with COVID-19, enrolled during active disease. The sample comprised peripheral blood. The chain recombines TRBV7-8 with TRBJ1-5, with TRBD1 matching 7 bases. The CDR3 loop reads CASSPPTGTSNQPQHF. As DNA, the CDR3 is TGTGCCAGCAGCCCGCCGACAGGGACTAGCAATCAGCCCCAGCATTTT.